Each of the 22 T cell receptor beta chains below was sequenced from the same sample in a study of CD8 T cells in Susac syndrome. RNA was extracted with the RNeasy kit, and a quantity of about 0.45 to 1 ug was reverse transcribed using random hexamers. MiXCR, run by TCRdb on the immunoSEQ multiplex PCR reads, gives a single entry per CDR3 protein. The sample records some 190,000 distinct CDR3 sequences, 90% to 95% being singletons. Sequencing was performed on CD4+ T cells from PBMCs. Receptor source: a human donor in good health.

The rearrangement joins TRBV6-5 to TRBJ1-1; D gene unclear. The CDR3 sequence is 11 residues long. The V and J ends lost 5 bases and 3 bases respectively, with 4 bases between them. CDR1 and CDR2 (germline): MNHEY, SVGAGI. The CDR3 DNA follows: TGTGCCAGCAGTGGGGACACTGAAGCTTTCTTT. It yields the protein CASSGDTEAFF.

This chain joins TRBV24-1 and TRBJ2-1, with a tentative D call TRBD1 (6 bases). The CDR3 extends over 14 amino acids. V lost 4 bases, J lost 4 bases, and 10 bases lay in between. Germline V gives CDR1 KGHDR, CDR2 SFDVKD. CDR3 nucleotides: TGTGCCACCAGTGAGACAGGAAGGTACAATGAGCAGTTCTTC. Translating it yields CATSETGRYNEQFF.

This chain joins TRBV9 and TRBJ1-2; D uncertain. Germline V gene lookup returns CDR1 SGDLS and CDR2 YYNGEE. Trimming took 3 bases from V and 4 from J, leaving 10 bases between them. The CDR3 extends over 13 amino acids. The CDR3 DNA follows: TGTGCCAGCAGCGGGGAAGGGCTCTATGGCTACACCTTC. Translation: CASSGEGLYGYTF. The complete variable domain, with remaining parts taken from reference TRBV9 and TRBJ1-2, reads DSGVTQTPKHLITATGQRVTLRCSPRSGDLSVYWYQQSLDQGLQFLIQYYNGEERAKGNILERFSAQQFPDLHSELNLSSLELGDSALYFCASSGEGLYGYTFGSGTRLTVV.

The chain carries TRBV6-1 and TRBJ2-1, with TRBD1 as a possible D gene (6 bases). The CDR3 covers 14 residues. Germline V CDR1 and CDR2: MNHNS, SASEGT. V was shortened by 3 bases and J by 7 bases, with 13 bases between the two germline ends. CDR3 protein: CASSEGAGANEQFF. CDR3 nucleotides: TGTGCCAGCAGTGAGGGGGCGGGCGCAAATGAGCAGTTCTTC.

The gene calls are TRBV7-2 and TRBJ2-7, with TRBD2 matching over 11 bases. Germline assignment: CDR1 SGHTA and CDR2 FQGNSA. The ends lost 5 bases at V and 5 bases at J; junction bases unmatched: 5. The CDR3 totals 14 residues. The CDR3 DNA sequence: TGTGCCAGCAGCCTGACTAGCGGGGCCCACGAGCAGTACTTC. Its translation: CASSLTSGAHEQYF.

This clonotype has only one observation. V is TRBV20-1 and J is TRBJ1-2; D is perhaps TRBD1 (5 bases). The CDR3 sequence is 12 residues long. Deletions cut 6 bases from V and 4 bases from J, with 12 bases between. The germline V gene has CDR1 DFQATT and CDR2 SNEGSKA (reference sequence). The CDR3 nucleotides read TGCAGTGCCATCAGGGACGCCTATGGCTACACCTTC. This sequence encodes CSAIRDAYGYTF.

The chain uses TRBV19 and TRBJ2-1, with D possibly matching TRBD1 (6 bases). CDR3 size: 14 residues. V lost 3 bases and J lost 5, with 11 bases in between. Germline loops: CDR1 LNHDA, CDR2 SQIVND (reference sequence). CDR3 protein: CASSISRQDNEQFF. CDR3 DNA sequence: TGTGCCAGTAGTATCTCCAGACAGGACAATGAGCAGTTCTTC.

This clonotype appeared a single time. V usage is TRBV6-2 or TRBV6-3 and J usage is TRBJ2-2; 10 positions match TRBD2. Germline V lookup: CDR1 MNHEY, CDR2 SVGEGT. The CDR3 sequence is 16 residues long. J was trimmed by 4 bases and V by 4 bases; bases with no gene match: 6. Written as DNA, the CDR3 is TGTGCCAGCAGTTCCGTCAGCGGGGGGGGCACCGGGGAGCTGTTTTTT. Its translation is CASSSVSGGGTGELFF.

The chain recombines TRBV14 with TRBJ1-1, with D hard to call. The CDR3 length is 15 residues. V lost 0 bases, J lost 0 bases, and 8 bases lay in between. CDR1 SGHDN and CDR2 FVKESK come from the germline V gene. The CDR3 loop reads CASSQEARMNTEAFF. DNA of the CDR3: TGTGCCAGCAGCCAAGAGGCCCGAATGAACACTGAAGCTTTCTTT.

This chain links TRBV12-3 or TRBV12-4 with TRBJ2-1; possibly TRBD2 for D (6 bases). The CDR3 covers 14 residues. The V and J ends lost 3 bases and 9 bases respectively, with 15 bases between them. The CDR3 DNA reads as TGTGCCAGCAGTTTCTATCGGGGGACCGGTGAGCAGTTCTTC. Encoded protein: CASSFYRGTGEQFF.

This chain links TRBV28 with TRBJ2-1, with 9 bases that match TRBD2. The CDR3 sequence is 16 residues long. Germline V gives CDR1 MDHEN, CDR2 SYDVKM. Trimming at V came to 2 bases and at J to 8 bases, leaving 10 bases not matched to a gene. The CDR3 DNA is TGTGCCAGCAGTTTACCCCAGGGCGGGAGGGCCCATGAGCAGTTCTTC. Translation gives CASSLPQGGRAHEQFF.

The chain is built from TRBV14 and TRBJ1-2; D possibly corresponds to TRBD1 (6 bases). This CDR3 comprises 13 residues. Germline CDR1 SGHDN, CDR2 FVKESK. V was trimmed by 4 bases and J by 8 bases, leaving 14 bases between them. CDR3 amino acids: CASSPRQAEGYTF. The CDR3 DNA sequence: TGTGCCAGCAGCCCACGACAGGCCGAGGGCTACACCTTC.

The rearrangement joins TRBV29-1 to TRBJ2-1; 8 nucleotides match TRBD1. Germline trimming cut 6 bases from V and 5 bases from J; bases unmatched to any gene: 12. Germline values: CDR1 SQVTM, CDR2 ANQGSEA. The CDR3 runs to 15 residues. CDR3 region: CSVHRDPTGDNEQFF. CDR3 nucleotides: TGCAGCGTCCATAGGGACCCGACAGGGGACAATGAGCAGTTCTTC.

The CDR3 sequence: CASGVDRGETQYF. CDR3 sequence (DNA): TGTGCTAGTGGCGTTGACAGGGGTGAGACCCAGTACTTC. J is TRBJ2-5 and V is TRBV12-5, with 8 nucleotides matching TRBD1. V dropped 6 bases and J dropped 5; count of bases not matched to a gene: 5. The CDR3 covers 13 residues. Germline-derived CDR1 and CDR2 are LGHNT and FRNRAP.

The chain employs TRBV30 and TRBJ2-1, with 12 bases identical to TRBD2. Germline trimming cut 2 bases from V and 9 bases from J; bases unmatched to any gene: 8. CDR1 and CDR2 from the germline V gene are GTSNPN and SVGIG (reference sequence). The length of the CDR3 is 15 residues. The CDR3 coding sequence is TGTGCCTGGAGTCAGTCTAGCGGGAGGGCCCCTGAGCAGTTCTTC. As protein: CAWSQSSGRAPEQFF.

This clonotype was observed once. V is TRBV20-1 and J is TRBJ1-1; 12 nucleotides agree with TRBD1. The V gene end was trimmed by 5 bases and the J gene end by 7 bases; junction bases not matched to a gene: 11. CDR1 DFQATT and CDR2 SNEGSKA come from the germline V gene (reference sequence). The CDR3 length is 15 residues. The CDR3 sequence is CSARPLGQGAYEAFF. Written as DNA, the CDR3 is TGCAGTGCTCGTCCGTTGGGACAGGGGGCCTATGAAGCTTTCTTT.

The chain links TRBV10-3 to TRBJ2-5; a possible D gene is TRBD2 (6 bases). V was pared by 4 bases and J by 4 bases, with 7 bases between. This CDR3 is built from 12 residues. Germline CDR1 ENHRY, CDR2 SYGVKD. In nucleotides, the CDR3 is TGTGCCATCAGTGGGAGGGGAGAGACCCAGTACTTC. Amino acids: CAISGRGETQYF.

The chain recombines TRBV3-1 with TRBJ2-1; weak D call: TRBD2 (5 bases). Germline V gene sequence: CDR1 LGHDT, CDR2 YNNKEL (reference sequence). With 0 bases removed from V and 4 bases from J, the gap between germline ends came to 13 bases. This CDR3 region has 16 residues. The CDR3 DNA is TGTGCCAGCAGCCAAGACTCCCTAGCAGCTTACAATGAGCAGTTCTTC. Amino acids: CASSQDSLAAYNEQFF.

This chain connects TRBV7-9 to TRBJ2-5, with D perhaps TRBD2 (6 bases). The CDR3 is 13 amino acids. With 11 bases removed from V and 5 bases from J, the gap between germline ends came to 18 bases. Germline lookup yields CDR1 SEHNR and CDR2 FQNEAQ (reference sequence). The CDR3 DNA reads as TGTGCCGAAGGGGACTCCGTCGTGGAGACCCAGTACTTC. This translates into CAEGDSVVETQYF.

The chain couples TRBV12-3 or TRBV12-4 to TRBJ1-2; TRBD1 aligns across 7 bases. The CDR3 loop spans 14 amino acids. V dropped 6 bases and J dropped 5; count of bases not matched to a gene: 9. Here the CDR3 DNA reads TGTGCCAGCAGGGAAACAGGGGAGAGATATGGCTACACCTTC. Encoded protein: CASRETGERYGYTF.

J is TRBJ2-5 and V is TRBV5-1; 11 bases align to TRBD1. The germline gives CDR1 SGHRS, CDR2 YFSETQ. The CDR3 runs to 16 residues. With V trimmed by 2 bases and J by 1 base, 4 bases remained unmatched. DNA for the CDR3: TGCGCCAGCAGCTTTGGACAGGGGGCGACCCAAGAGACCCAGTACTTC. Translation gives CASSFGQGATQETQYF.

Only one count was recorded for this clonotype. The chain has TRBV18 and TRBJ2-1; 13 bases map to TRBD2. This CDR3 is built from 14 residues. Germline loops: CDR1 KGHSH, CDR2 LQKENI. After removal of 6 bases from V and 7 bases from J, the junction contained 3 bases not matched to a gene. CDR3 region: CASSGLAGTNEQFF. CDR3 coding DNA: TGTGCCAGCTCGGGACTAGCGGGAACGAATGAGCAGTTCTTC.